One sample yielded the 8 T cell receptor beta chains listed below, sequenced in a study of T cell repertoires in cytomegalovirus infection (dated by TCRdb to the late 2010s). These TCRs are of unknown antigen specificity. The intended sense of this specimen's treatment or condition label: in vitro stimulation with specific CMV peptide epitopes to enrich CMV-specific T cells. These reads were obtained on an Illumina HiSeq 1500. The public reads were run again by TCRdb, first through fastp at Q25 and then through MiXCR, and only productive beta chains were kept. Merged by CDR3 protein, the rows form single entries marked with the most common genes and DNA. The sample table shows some 590,000 distinct CDR3 sequences, and around two fifths are seen once. The ten largest clones capture more than 40% of the sample. The sample here was cultured PBMCs, taken from culture after CMV antigen stimulation. These receptors were obtained from a human donor in good health (CMV status not recorded). Some clones in this sample may be carry-over from other donors' samples.

This chain joins TRBV7-9 and TRBJ2-7, with 8 nucleotides matching TRBD2. V was pared by 4 bases and J by 5 bases, with 10 bases of the junction left unmatched. Germline V gene sequence: CDR1 SEHNR, CDR2 FQNEAQ (reference sequence). The CDR3 is 15 residues long. The CDR3: CASSSERETPHEQYF. CDR3 nucleotides: TGTGCCAGCAGCTCTGAGCGGGAGACCCCCCACGAGCAGTACTTC.

This chain joins TRBV7-2 and TRBJ2-7; 11 bases are a match to TRBD2. CDR1 SGHTA and CDR2 FQGNSA come from the germline V gene. The CDR3 has 16 amino acids. J lost 2 bases, V lost 3 bases, and 6 bases had no gene match. The CDR3 nucleotides read TGTGCCAGCAGCTTCATAGCGGGAGGGCCCGCCTACGAGCAGTACTTC. Translated, it gives CASSFIAGGPAYEQYF.

The chain is built from TRBV27 and TRBJ2-3; 11 nucleotides line up with TRBD2. Germline CDR1 MNHEY, CDR2 SMNVEV (reference sequence). The trim removed 5 bases at V and 2 bases at J, leaving 6 bases unmatched. This CDR3 is built from 16 residues. CDR3 region: CASSPPGLAVTDTQYF. CDR3 bases: TGTGCCAGCAGTCCCCCGGGACTAGCGGTCACAGATACGCAGTATTTT.

This rearrangement joins TRBV18 to TRBJ1-1; unclear D gene. The V end was cut by 5 bases, the J end by 3 bases, with 7 bases between. There are 12 residues in the CDR3. Germline V gives CDR1 KGHSH, CDR2 LQKENI. The CDR3, as DNA: TGTGCCAGCTCAAGGACGGACACTGAAGCTTTCTTT. Translation gives CASSRTDTEAFF.

This chain links TRBV7-9 with TRBJ2-7, with D perhaps TRBD2 (6 bases). The CDR3 runs 15 residues. CDR1 is SEHNR, CDR2 FQNEAQ, per germline (reference sequence). Trimming cost V 5 bases and J 3 bases, with 17 bases left between them. Here the CDR3 DNA reads TGTGCCAGCAGCCCTAGGGACTCATTAGGCTACGAGCAGTACTTC. Translating gives CASSPRDSLGYEQYF. Full variable domain (remainder filled in from reference TRBV7-9 and TRBJ2-7): DTGVSQNPRHKITKRGQNVTFRCDPISEHNRLYWYRQTLGQGPEFLTYFQNEAQLEKSRLLSDRFSAERPKGSFSTLEIQRTEQGDSAMYLCASSPRDSLGYEQYFGPGTRLTVT.

At least ten counts were recorded for this clonotype. The V call is TRBV7-2, the J call TRBJ2-7; TRBD2 matches 10 bases. This CDR3 has 19 amino acids. The germline V gene encodes CDR1 SGHTA and CDR2 FQGNSA. The J segment lost 6 bases and the V segment lost 2 bases, leaving 19 bases of the junction unmatched. The DNA of the CDR3 is TGTGCCAGCAGCTTATACCCCCCCTCCCTTCTAGCGGGAGATAGCGAGCAGTACTTC. Its translation is CASSLYPPSLLAGDSEQYF.

The CDR3 DNA reads as TGTGCCAGCAGCCCGGGGGGAGCGGGCGAGACCCAGTACTTC. Its translation is CASSPGGAGETQYF. The chain recombines TRBV5-4 with TRBJ2-5; 7 bases are a match to TRBD2. This CDR3 is built from 14 residues. Germline CDR1 SGHNT, CDR2 YYREEE (reference sequence). V dropped 4 bases and J dropped 5; count of bases not matched to a gene: 8.

This clonotype has more than one count but fewer than ten. This chain joins TRBV7-2 and TRBJ1-1; D is unresolved. CDR3 length equals 12 residues. Germline CDR1 is SGHTA and CDR2 is FQGNSA. Trimming left V 2 bases short and J 5 bases short, with 6 bases between. In nucleotides, the CDR3 is TGTGCCAGCAGCTTACTGGCAACTGAAGCTTTCTTT. Protein: CASSLLATEAFF.